This T cell receptor beta chain was documented in a study of blood T cell repertoires in COVID-19. The CDR3 contains 14 residues. Germline CDR1 reads SQVTM; CDR2 reads ANQGSEA. Trimming left V 7 bases short and J 4 bases short, with 17 bases between. Assay: immunoSEQ multiplex PCR; the TCRdb copy retains only in-frame clones and omits some. The sample has about 190,000 clones, roughly 82% seen once. This chain uses TRBV29-1 with TRBJ1-5; tentative D call: TRBD1 (6 bases). The sample was peripheral blood. The sequence derives from a woman aged 60 to 75 with COVID-19, enrolled during active disease. CDR3 coding DNA: TGCAGCGCTTCACAGGGCTGGGGGAATCAGCCCCAGCATTTT. The encoded protein is CSASQGWGNQPQHF. The full variable domain, with the rest looked up from reference TRBV29-1 and TRBJ1-5, is SAVISQKPSRDICQRGTSLTIQCQVDSQVTMMFWYRQQPGQSLTLIATANQGSEATYESGFVIDKFPISRPNLTFSTLTVSNMSPEDSSIYLCSASQGWGNQPQHFGDGTRLSIL.